Shown below are 5 T cell receptor beta chains from a single sample sequenced in a study of shared clonotypes between healthy human individuals. Assay used: immunoSEQ multiplex PCR; TCRdb lists only in-frame clones, some missing. The sample carries over a million clones, about 84% recorded once. Sequencing input: memory CD4+ T cells from PBMCs. The subset here: CD45RA-negative fraction. These receptors came from a man aged 18 to 30 in good health. Some clones in this sample may be carry-over from other donors' samples.

V gene TRBV7-2 combines with J gene TRBJ2-7, with TRBD1 identical over 10 bases. V shed 2 bases and J 0 bases; nucleotides not matched to a gene: 4. This CDR3 region has 16 residues. CDR1 is SGHTA, CDR2 FQGNSA, per germline. The CDR3 region is CASSLLRTGGSYEQYF. The CDR3 region has the DNA TGTGCCAGCAGCTTACTGAGGACAGGGGGCTCCTACGAGCAGTACTTC.

Turning to this clone: Only one base separates this from a far larger clonotype, so it likely reflects a read error. The chain is built from TRBV20-1 and TRBJ2-3, with D uncertain. The end of the DNA is better explained by TRBJ1-5, so the J call may be wrong. There are 11 residues in the CDR3. The germline V gene has CDR1 DFQATT and CDR2 SNEGSKA (reference sequence). In nucleotides, the CDR3 is TGCAGTGCTAGAATAGGGTTCGTCCAGCATTTT. Its protein is CSARIGFVQHF.

The CDR3 sequence: CASSPPLSYEQYF. DNA of the CDR3: TGTGCCAGCAGTCCCCCCCTCTCCTACGAGCAGTACTTC. The rearrangement uses TRBV28 and TRBJ2-7; D ambiguous. The germline V and J ends were trimmed by 5 bases and 0 bases, with 8 bases remaining between them. The CDR3 extends over 13 amino acids. Germline loops: CDR1 MDHEN, CDR2 SYDVKM. Supplemented by reference TRBV28 and TRBJ2-7, the full variable domain reads DVKVTQSSRYLVKRTGEKVFLECVQDMDHENMFWYRQDPGLGLRLIYFSYDVKMKEKGDIPEGYSVSREKKERFSLILESASTNQTSMYLCASSPPLSYEQYFGPGTRLTVT.

The rearrangement links TRBV27 to TRBJ2-7; no clear D gene. Trimming left V 6 bases short and J 0 bases short, with 12 bases between. The CDR3 sequence is 14 residues long. The germline V gene has CDR1 MNHEY and CDR2 SMNVEV (reference sequence). The CDR3 is CASRDGRYSYEQYF. The DNA of the CDR3 is TGTGCCAGCAGGGACGGACGGTACTCCTACGAGCAGTACTTC.

The chain is built from TRBV14 and TRBJ1-2; possibly TRBD1 for D (5 bases). Trimming removed 0 bases at V and 4 bases at J, with 12 bases between. The CDR3 is 15 residues long. CDR1 and CDR2 (germline): SGHDN, FVKESK. The CDR3 region is CASSQEATGVYGYTF. As DNA, the CDR3 is TGTGCCAGCAGCCAAGAGGCCACAGGAGTCTATGGCTACACCTTC.